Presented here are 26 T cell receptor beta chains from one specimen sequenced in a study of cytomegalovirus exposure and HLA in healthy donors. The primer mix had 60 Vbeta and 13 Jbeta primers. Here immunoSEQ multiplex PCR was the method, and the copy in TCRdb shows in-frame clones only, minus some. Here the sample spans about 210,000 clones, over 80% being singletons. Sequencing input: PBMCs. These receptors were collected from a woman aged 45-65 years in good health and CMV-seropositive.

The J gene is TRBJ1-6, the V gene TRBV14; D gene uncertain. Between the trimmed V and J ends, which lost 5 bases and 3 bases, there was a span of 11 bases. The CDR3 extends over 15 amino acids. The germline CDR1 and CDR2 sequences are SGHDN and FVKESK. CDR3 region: CASSSFGSYNSPLHF. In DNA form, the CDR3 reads TGTGCCAGCAGCTCCTTTGGCAGCTATAATTCACCCCTCCACTTT.

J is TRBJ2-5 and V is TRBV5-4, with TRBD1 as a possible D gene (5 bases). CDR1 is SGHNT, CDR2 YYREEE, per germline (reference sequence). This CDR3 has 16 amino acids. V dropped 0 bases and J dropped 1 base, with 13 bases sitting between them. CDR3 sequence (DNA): TGTGCCAGCAGCTTGGGGCCAGGGAACGGCCAAGAGACCCAGTACTTC. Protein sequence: CASSLGPGNGQETQYF.

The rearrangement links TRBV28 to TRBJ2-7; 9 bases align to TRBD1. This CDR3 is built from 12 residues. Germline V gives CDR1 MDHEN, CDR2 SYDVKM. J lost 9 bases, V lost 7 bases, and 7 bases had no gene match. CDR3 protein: CASTEQGAGQYF. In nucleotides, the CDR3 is TGTGCCAGCACAGAACAGGGGGCGGGGCAGTACTTC.

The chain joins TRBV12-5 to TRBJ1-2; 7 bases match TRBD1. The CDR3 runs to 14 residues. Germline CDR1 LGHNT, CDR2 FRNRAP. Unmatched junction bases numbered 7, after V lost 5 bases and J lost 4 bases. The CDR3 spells CASGGQVAVYGYTF. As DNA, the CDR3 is TGTGCTAGTGGTGGACAGGTGGCTGTCTATGGCTACACCTTC.

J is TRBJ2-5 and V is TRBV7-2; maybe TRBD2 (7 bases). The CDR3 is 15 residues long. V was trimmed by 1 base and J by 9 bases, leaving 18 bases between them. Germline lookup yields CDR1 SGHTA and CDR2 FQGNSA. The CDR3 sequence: CASSLGRGGGPSQYF. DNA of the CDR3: TGTGCCAGCAGCTTAGGTAGGGGCGGGGGCCCCTCCCAGTACTTC.

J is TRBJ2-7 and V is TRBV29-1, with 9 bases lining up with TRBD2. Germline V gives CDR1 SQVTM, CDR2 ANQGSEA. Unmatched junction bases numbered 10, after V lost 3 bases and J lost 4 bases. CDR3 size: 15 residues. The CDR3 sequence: CSVEGPSGGRYEQYF. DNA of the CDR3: TGCAGCGTTGAGGGTCCGAGCGGGGGGAGGTACGAGCAGTACTTC.

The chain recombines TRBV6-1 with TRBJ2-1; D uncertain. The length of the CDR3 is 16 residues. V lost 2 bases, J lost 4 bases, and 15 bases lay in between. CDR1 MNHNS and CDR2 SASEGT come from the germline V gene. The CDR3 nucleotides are TGTGCCAGCAGTGAACCCCCGCCCTTCAGGTACAATGAGCAGTTCTTC. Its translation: CASSEPPPFRYNEQFF.

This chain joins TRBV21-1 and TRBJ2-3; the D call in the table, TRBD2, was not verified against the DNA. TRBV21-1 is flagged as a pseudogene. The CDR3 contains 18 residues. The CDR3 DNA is TGTGCCAGCAGCAAAGAGAGGGGTCAGCGGGAGATCACAGATACGCAGTATTTT. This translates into CASSKERGQREITDTQYF.

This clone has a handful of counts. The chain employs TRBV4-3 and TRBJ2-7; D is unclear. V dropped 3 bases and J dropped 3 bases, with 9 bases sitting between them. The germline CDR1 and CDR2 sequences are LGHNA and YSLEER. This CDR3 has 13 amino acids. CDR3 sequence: CASSQAVGYEQYF. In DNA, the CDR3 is TGCGCCAGCAGCCAGGCGGTTGGCTACGAGCAGTACTTC.

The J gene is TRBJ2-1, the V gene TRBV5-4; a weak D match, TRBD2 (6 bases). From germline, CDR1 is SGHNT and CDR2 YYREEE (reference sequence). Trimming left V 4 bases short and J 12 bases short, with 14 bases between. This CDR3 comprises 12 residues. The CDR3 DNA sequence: TGTGCCAGCAGCGATAAACTAGCAGGGCAGTTCTTC. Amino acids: CASSDKLAGQFF.

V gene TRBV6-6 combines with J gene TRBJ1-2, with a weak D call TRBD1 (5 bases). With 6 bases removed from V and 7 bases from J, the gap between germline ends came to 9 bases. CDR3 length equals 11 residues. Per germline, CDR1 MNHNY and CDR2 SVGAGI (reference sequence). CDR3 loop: CASSDRGGYTF. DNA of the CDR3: TGTGCCAGCAGCGACAGAGGTGGCTACACCTTC.

The CDR3 region is CASSLTSGGGRTQYF. CDR3 coding DNA: TGTGCCAGCAGCCTGACTAGCGGGGGGGGGAGGACCCAGTACTTC. The V gene is TRBV7-2, the J gene TRBJ2-5; 14 nucleotides agree with TRBD2. In germline, CDR1 is SGHTA, CDR2 FQGNSA. CDR3 length: 15 residues. V dropped 5 bases and J dropped 7; count of bases not matched to a gene: 6.

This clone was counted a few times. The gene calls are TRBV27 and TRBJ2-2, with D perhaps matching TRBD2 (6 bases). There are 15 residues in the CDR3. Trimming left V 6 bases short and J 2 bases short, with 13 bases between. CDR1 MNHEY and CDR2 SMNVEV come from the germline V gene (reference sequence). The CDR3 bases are TGTGCCAGCAGAACGCGGGGAGTCAACACCGGGGAGCTGTTTTTT. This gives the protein CASRTRGVNTGELFF.

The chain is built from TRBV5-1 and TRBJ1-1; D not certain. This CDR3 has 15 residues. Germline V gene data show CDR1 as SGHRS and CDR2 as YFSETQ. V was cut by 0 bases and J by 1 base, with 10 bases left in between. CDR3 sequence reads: CASSLVGSGNTEAFF. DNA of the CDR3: TGCGCCAGCAGCTTGGTGGGTTCAGGGAACACTGAAGCTTTCTTT.

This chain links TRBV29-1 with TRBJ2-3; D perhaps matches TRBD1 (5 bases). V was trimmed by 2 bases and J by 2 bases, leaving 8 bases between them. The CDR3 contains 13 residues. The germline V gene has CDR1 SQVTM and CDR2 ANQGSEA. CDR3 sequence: CSVEMGLTDTQYF. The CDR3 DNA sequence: TGCAGCGTTGAAATGGGGCTCACAGATACGCAGTATTTT.

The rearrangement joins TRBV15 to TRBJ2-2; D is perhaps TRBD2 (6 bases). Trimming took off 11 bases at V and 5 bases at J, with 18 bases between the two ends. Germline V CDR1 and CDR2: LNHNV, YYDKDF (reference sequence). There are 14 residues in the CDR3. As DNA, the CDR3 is TGTGCCGCCCGGCGGGATACGGGTACCGGGGAGCTGTTTTTT. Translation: CAARRDTGTGELFF.

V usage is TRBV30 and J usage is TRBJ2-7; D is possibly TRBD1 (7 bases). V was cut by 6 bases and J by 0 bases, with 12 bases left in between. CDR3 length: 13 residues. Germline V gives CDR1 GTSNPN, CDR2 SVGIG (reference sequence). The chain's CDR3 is CACLRGVSYEQYF. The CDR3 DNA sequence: TGTGCCTGCCTCAGGGGGGTCTCCTACGAGCAGTACTTC.

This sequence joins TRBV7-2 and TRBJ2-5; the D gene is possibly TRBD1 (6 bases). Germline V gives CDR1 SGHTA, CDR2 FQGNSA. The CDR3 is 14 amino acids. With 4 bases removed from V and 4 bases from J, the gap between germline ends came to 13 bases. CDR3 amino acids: CASSWAGARETQYF. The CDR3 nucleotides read TGTGCCAGCAGCTGGGCAGGGGCTCGAGAGACCCAGTACTTC.

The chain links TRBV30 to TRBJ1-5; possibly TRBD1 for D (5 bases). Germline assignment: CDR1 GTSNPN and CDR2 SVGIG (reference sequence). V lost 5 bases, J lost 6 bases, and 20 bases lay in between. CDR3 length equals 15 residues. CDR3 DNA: TGTGCCTGGGACATTGGGTCCGGGGGTCTTCAGCCCCAGCATTTT. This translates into CAWDIGSGGLQPQHF.

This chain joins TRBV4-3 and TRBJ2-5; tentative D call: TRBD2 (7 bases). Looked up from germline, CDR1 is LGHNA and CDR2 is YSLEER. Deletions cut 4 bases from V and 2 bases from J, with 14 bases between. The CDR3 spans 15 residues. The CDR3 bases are TGCGCCAGCAGCCCATTAGGGGGGGGACAAGAGACCCAGTACTTC. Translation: CASSPLGGGQETQYF.

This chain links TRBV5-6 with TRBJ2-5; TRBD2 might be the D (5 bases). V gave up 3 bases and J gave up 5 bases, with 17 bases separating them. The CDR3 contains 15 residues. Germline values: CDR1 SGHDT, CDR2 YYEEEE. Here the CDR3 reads CASSSTRGTGETQYF. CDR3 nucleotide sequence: TGTGCCAGCAGCTCGACCCGGGGAACGGGGGAGACCCAGTACTTC. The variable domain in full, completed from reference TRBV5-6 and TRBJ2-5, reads DAGVTQSPTHLIKTRGQQVTLRCSPKSGHDTVSWYQQALGQGPQFIFQYYEEEERQRGNFPDRFSGHQFPNYSSELNVNALLLGDSALYLCASSSTRGTGETQYFGPGTRLLVL.

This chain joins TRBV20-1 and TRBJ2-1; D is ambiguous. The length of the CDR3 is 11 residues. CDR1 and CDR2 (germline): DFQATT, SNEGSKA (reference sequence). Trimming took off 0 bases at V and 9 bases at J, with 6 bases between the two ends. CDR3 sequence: CSARDPGEQFF. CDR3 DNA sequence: TGCAGTGCTAGAGATCCGGGTGAGCAGTTCTTC.

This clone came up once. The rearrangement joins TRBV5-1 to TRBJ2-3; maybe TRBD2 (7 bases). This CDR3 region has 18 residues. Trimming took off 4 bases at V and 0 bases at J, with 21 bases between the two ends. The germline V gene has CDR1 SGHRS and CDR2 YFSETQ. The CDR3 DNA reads TGCGCCAGCAGCCCAGACCCCTCCGGCGGGGGCAGCACAGATACGCAGTATTTT. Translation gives CASSPDPSGGGSTDTQYF. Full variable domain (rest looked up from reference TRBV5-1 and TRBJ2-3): KAGVTQTPRYLIKTRGQQVTLSCSPISGHRSVSWYQQTPGQGLQFLFEYFSETQRNKGNFPGRFSGRQFSNSRSEMNVSTLELGDSALYLCASSPDPSGGGSTDTQYFGPGTRLTVL.

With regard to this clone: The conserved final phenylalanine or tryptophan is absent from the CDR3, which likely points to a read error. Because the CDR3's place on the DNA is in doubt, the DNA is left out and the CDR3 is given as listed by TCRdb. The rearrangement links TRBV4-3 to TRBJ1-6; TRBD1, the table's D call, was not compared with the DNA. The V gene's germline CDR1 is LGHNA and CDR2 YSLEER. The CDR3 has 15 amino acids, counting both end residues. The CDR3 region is CASSQDGTAAQGASG.

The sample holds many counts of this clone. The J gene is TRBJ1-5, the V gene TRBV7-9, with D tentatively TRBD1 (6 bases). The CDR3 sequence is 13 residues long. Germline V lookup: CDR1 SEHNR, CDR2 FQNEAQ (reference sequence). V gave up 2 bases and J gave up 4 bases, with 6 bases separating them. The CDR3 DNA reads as TGTGCCAGCAGCTTACAGGGGAATCAGCCCCAGCATTTT. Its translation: CASSLQGNQPQHF.

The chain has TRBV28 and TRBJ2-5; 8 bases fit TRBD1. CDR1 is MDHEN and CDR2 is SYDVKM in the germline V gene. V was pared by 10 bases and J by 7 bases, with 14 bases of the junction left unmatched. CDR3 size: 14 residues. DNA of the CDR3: TGTGCCACCCGAGACTCCAGGGGGCTGGGGACCCAGTACTTC. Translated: CATRDSRGLGTQYF.